This T cell receptor (beta chain) was captured by sequencing in a study of PD-1 blockade in classical Hodgkin lymphoma. Assay: immunoSEQ multiplex PCR; the TCRdb copy retains only in-frame clones and omits some. The sample lists fewer than 10,000 clones, approximately 82% seen once, with approximately 26% in the top ten. Time point noted: cycle 4 day 1 (C4D1), after 6 weeks of nivolumab. Relapse after autologous stem cell transplantation occurred in every patient, and brentuximab vedotin exposure varied. Magnetic negative selection was used to purify CD8+ T cells from thawed PBMCs. Best response was recorded as complete response, partial response or progressive disease. The study's findings and limits: Those patients who began receiving nivolumab less than 1 year after ASCT had lower diversity, and they were excluded. Patients newly diagnosed and complete responders had comparable baseline diversity.

As concerns this clone: Its antigen is not identified.

The CDR3 loop spans 12 amino acids. Between the trimmed V and J ends, which lost 2 bases and 5 bases, there was a span of 7 bases. The germline V gene encodes CDR1 MNHNY and CDR2 SVGAGI (reference sequence). The sample here was CD8+ T cells from blood, taken before the fourth cycle of nivolumab. The receptor was derived from a human donor with classical Hodgkin lymphoma. The chain recombines TRBV6-6 with TRBJ2-7; no clear D. CDR3: CASSYPGDEQYF. The CDR3 nucleotides read TGTGCCAGCAGTTACCCGGGTGACGAGCAGTACTTC.